A selection of T cell receptor beta chains follows, all from one sample in a study of control samples from healthy donors and cancer patients. The method was immunoSEQ multiplex PCR; TCRdb's version includes in-frame clones alone and lacks a portion of them. This sample has tens of thousands of clones, with roughly 86% found just once. What was sequenced was blood. The receptors derive from an older woman in good health. CDR3s include the opening cysteine and the closing phenylalanine or tryptophan. Fields, in order: J gene, D gene, V gene, CDR3 protein. The D gene is left open where the match is weak.

J gene: TRBJ2-2; D gene: -; V gene: TRBV5-6; CDR3 protein: CASSFDTGANTGELFF
J gene: TRBJ1-5; D gene: TRBD1; V gene: TRBV28; CDR3 protein: CASSLRQGSNQPQHF
J gene: TRBJ2-3; D gene: -; V gene: TRBV5-1; CDR3 protein: CASSLVDTQYF
J gene: TRBJ2-1; D gene: TRBD2; V gene: TRBV28; CDR3 protein: CASSLVTSGSLNEQFF
J gene: TRBJ2-3; D gene: -; V gene: TRBV5-1; CDR3 protein: CASSPNSDTQYF
J gene: TRBJ1-2; D gene: -; V gene: TRBV19; CDR3 protein: CASSKEGVGGYTF
J gene: TRBJ1-1; D gene: TRBD1; V gene: TRBV11-2; CDR3 protein: CASSKTGGTEAFF
J gene: TRBJ1-1; D gene: TRBD1; V gene: TRBV5-1; CDR3 protein: CASSSRQGPTEAFF
J gene: TRBJ1-1; D gene: -; V gene: TRBV18; CDR3 protein: CASSPGANNEAFF
J gene: TRBJ1-1; D gene: -; V gene: TRBV6-5; CDR3 protein: CASTWGQNTEAFF
J gene: TRBJ1-5; D gene: TRBD1; V gene: TRBV10-3; CDR3 protein: CAISPGQGDNQPQHF
J gene: TRBJ2-5; D gene: -; V gene: TRBV6-5; CDR3 protein: CATLPGTTRETQYF
J gene: TRBJ1-5; D gene: -; V gene: TRBV7-2; CDR3 protein: CASSLSSSNQPQHF
J gene: TRBJ2-1; D gene: TRBD2; V gene: TRBV5-6; CDR3 protein: CASSPGLAGGYNEQFF
J gene: TRBJ1-1; D gene: TRBD1; V gene: TRBV12-3/TRBV12-4; CDR3 protein: CASIPGQGAEAFF
J gene: TRBJ2-1; D gene: -; V gene: TRBV19; CDR3 protein: CASSPQGSTYNEQFF
J gene: TRBJ1-2; D gene: -; V gene: TRBV19; CDR3 protein: CASRELTNANYGYTF
J gene: TRBJ1-1; D gene: -; V gene: TRBV6-6; CDR3 protein: CASSYDGRNTEAFF
J gene: TRBJ2-1; D gene: TRBD1; V gene: TRBV19; CDR3 protein: CASRPGTGSYNEQFF
J gene: TRBJ2-7; D gene: TRBD2; V gene: TRBV10-2; CDR3 protein: CASSLKGGGTYEQYF
J gene: TRBJ2-7; D gene: TRBD1; V gene: TRBV7-6; CDR3 protein: CASSLGGQGMQQYF
J gene: TRBJ2-7; D gene: TRBD2; V gene: TRBV9; CDR3 protein: CASSVRWGGGYEQYF
J gene: TRBJ2-1; D gene: -; V gene: TRBV7-2; CDR3 protein: CASSLQAYNEQFF